Below are 25 T cell receptor beta chains sequenced from a single sample in a study of regulatory T cells in long-lasting Graves disease. Arm-PCR of CDR3 regions with iRepertoire HTBI primers generated TCR beta libraries. MiXCR was run by TCRdb on the multiplex PCR reads, yielding one entry per CDR3 protein. The sample shows fewer than 650,000 distinct CDR3 sequences, about 15% of them seen only once. The time point: newly diagnosed GD, antithyroid drugs for less than 3 months. The TCR library was prepared using RNA isolated from PBMCs. The same specimen was also included in a second study, on T cells in Graves' hyperthyroidism and ophthalmopathy.

The sample was peripheral blood mononuclear cells (PBMCs), taken at new diagnosis, from a patient treated with antithyroid drugs. These receptors were collected from a man younger than 35 with Graves disease.

The V call is TRBV4-1, the J call TRBJ2-5; D is undetermined. The V end was cut by 1 base, the J end by 4 bases, with 7 bases between. Germline V gene data show CDR1 as MGHRA and CDR2 as YSYEKL. CDR3 length: 13 residues. In DNA form, the CDR3 reads TGCGCCAGCAGCCAAGTCCCTGCAGAGACCCAGTACTTC. It specifies CASSQVPAETQYF.

In its sample, this clonotype was seen many times. The V call is TRBV11-2, the J call TRBJ2-5, with TRBD2 as a possible D gene (6 bases). CDR3 length: 13 amino acids. V was trimmed by 5 bases and J by 3 bases, leaving 10 bases between them. Per germline, CDR1 SGHAT and CDR2 FQNNGV. The CDR3 is CASSAGLEETQYF. CDR3 coding DNA: TGTGCCAGCAGCGCGGGACTGGAAGAGACCCAGTACTTC. Drawing the rest from reference TRBV11-2 and TRBJ2-5, the complete variable domain is EAGVAQSPRYKIIEKRQSVAFWCNPISGHATLYWYQQILGQGPKLLIQFQNNGVVDDSQLPKDRFSAERLKGVDSTLKIQPAKLEDSAVYLCASSAGLEETQYFGPGTRLLVL.

This clonotype was recorded only once. The chain uses TRBV9 and TRBJ2-2; D possibly corresponds to TRBD1 (5 bases). The CDR3 loop spans 14 amino acids. Between the trimmed V and J ends, which lost 2 bases and 6 bases, there was a span of 11 bases. Per germline, CDR1 SGDLS and CDR2 YYNGEE. For the CDR3, the DNA is TGTGCCAGCAGCGTCAACCAGGGTTCCGGGGAGCTGTTTTTT. Its protein product is CASSVNQGSGELFF.

The chain joins TRBV19 to TRBJ2-1, with 9 bases aligning to TRBD1. Germline assignment: CDR1 LNHDA and CDR2 SQIVND (reference sequence). V dropped 5 bases and J dropped 8; count of bases not matched to a gene: 10. This CDR3 region has 15 residues. The CDR3 coding sequence is TGTGCCAGTAGTGCCCCCAGACAGGGGGTCCATGAGCAGTTCTTC. It translates to CASSAPRQGVHEQFF.

Ten or more counts support this clonotype. J is TRBJ1-5 and V is TRBV2; D remains unclear. Trimming took off 1 base at V and 0 bases at J, with 10 bases between the two ends. CDR1 and CDR2 (germline): SNHLY, FYNNEI. The CDR3 extends over 16 amino acids. The CDR3 spells CASSEEDVNSNQPQHF. Written as DNA, the CDR3 is TGTGCCAGCAGTGAAGAAGACGTGAATAGCAATCAGCCCCAGCATTTT.

This clonotype was seen at least ten times. V is TRBV12-3 or TRBV12-4 and J is TRBJ2-7; 11 bases fit TRBD1. Germline trimming cut 6 bases from V and 7 bases from J; bases unmatched to any gene: 11. The CDR3 sequence is 15 residues long. For the CDR3, the DNA is TGTGCCAGCAGGCTTGGACAGGGGGCTGTGGGGGAGCAGTACTTC. Translation gives CASRLGQGAVGEQYF.

The gene calls are TRBV7-9 and TRBJ2-5; D may correspond to TRBD1 or TRBD2 (6 bases each). This CDR3 spans 16 amino acids. Trimming cost V 2 bases and J 1 base, with 14 bases left between them. Germline CDR1 reads SEHNR; CDR2 reads FQNEAQ (reference sequence). CDR3 protein: CASSLNVWGAQETQYF. CDR3 nucleotides: TGTGCCAGCAGCTTAAATGTTTGGGGGGCCCAAGAGACCCAGTACTTC.

This clonotype has a handful of counts. The chain employs TRBV30 and TRBJ2-6, with TRBD1 matching over 7 bases. V lost 0 bases and J lost 4; bases outside the gene matches: 9. The CDR3 has 17 residues. CDR1 and CDR2 (germline): GTSNPN, SVGIG (reference sequence). Written as DNA, the CDR3 is TGTGCCTGGAGTGTACAGGGGTTGGGCCTCGGGGCCAACGTCCTGACTTTC. Encoded protein: CAWSVQGLGLGANVLTF.

This rearrangement joins TRBV9 to TRBJ2-3; 8 bases are shared with TRBD1. From germline, CDR1 is SGDLS and CDR2 YYNGEE. With V trimmed by 5 bases and J by 4 bases, 6 bases remained unmatched. The length of the CDR3 is 14 residues. Here the CDR3 reads CASRGQATPDTQYF. The CDR3 nucleotides are TGTGCCAGCAGGGGACAGGCCACCCCAGATACGCAGTATTTT.

This clonotype was seen only a few times. The J gene is TRBJ2-3, the V gene TRBV20-1; a weak D match, TRBD2 (5 bases). This CDR3 has 12 residues. V dropped 6 bases and J dropped 10 bases, with 17 bases sitting between them. Germline CDR1 is DFQATT and CDR2 is SNEGSKA (reference sequence). This chain's CDR3 is CSATTGVGAQYF. Written as DNA, the CDR3 is TGCAGTGCCACAACCGGGGTAGGAGCGCAGTATTTT.

This clonotype was observed many times. The gene calls are TRBV28 and TRBJ1-2; tentatively, D is TRBD1 (5 bases). With 6 bases removed from V and 2 bases from J, the gap between germline ends came to 10 bases. The CDR3 is 13 residues long. Germline CDR1 reads MDHEN; CDR2 reads SYDVKM. The CDR3: CASRMGPNYGYTF. CDR3 DNA: TGTGCCAGCAGGATGGGACCCAACTATGGCTACACCTTC.

This clonotype has a count of ten or more. This sequence joins TRBV11-1 and TRBJ1-1, with 8 nucleotides matching TRBD1. The ends lost 5 bases at V and 4 bases at J; junction bases unmatched: 6. This CDR3 spans 14 amino acids. Germline V gene data show CDR1 as SGHAT and CDR2 as FQDESV (reference sequence). CDR3 in DNA: TGTGCCAGCAGCCAGGGGGCCACGGGCACTGAAGCTTTCTTT. Translated, it gives CASSQGATGTEAFF.

Only a few counts were recorded for this clonotype. This chain joins TRBV2 and TRBJ2-7; D call uncertain. The ends were cut back, 2 bases at V and 3 bases at J, with 5 bases in the middle. The CDR3 runs 12 residues. The V gene's germline CDR1 is SNHLY and CDR2 FYNNEI. The DNA for the CDR3 is TGTGCCAGCAGTGAAAGTCTCTACGAGCAGTACTTC. Encoded protein: CASSESLYEQYF. The full variable domain, completed using reference TRBV2 and TRBJ2-7, is EPEVTQTPSHQVTQMGQEVILRCVPISNHLYFYWYRQILGQKVEFLVSFYNNEISEKSEIFDDQFSVERPDGSNFTLKIRSTKLEDSAMYFCASSESLYEQYFGPGTRLTVT.

This clonotype was seen repeatedly, ten times or more. This chain joins TRBV3-1 and TRBJ2-5; 10 bases match TRBD2. Germline assignment: CDR1 LGHDT and CDR2 YNNKEL (reference sequence). The CDR3 runs to 16 residues. With V trimmed by 4 bases and J by 5 bases, 10 bases remained unmatched. Written as DNA, the CDR3 is TGTGCCAGCAGCCCCAGCGGGAGGGCCGCGCGGGAGACCCAGTACTTC. Protein: CASSPSGRAARETQYF.

The chain links TRBV6-2 or TRBV6-3 to TRBJ1-1; 9 bases fit TRBD1. The CDR3 extends over 13 amino acids. From germline, CDR1 is MNHEY and CDR2 SVGEGT. The J segment lost 5 bases and the V segment lost 4 bases, leaving 2 bases of the junction unmatched. CDR3 bases: TGTGCCAGCAGTTGGACAGGGGCGACTGAAGCTTTCTTT. This gives the protein CASSWTGATEAFF.

The chain carries TRBV9 and TRBJ1-5; 7 nucleotides match TRBD1. CDR1 SGDLS and CDR2 YYNGEE come from the germline V gene. Trimming cost V 3 bases and J 10 bases; bases outside gene matches: 10. The CDR3 extends over 14 amino acids. The CDR3 is CASSASGQSSPQHF. The CDR3 coding sequence is TGTGCCAGCAGCGCCTCGGGACAGTCATCCCCCCAGCATTTT.

This clonotype turned up a few times. The V call is TRBV2, the J call TRBJ2-7, with 8 bases identical to TRBD2. V lost 2 bases, J lost 5 bases, and 8 bases stayed unmatched. The CDR3 contains 15 residues. CDR1 SNHLY and CDR2 FYNNEI come from the germline V gene. CDR3 sequence reads: CASSESGLVGDEQYF. The DNA of the CDR3 is TGTGCCAGCAGTGAATCGGGACTAGTGGGAGACGAGCAGTACTTC.

The sample holds many counts of this clonotype. The J gene is TRBJ2-1, the V gene TRBV5-1; no clear D. This CDR3 spans 15 amino acids. Trimming took 1 base from V and 0 from J, leaving 8 bases between them. In germline, CDR1 is SGHRS, CDR2 YFSETQ. The CDR3: CASSLYQSSYNEQFF. CDR3 nucleotides: TGCGCCAGCAGCTTGTATCAGAGCTCCTACAATGAGCAGTTCTTC.

In its sample, this clonotype was seen a few times. The chain links TRBV6-1 to TRBJ2-6; 12 bases are a match to TRBD1. Germline V gene lookup returns CDR1 MNHNS and CDR2 SASEGT. The CDR3 loop spans 18 amino acids. V shed 2 bases, J shed 5 bases, and the junction held 7 bases outside the gene matches. The CDR3 nucleotides are TGTGCCAGCAGTGAATGGGGACAGGGGGCGTCCCGGGCCAACGTCCTGACTTTC. It codes for CASSEWGQGASRANVLTF.

A few counts support this clonotype. The chain combines TRBV28 with TRBJ2-1; tentatively, D is TRBD1 (6 bases). The V gene's germline CDR1 is MDHEN and CDR2 SYDVKM. The V and J ends lost 5 bases and 12 bases respectively, with 14 bases between them. The CDR3 has 12 residues. CDR3 sequence: CASSDRLYGQFF. In nucleotides, the CDR3 is TGTGCCAGCAGTGACAGGCTTTATGGGCAGTTCTTC.

This clonotype was counted a few times. V is TRBV12-3 or TRBV12-4 and J is TRBJ1-2, with 8 bases matching TRBD1. V was clipped by 5 bases and J by 7 bases; unmatched bases: 6. The CDR3 length is 13 residues. The CDR3 here is CASSTGQVAGYTF. The DNA for the CDR3 is TGTGCCAGCAGTACGGGACAGGTCGCTGGCTACACCTTC.

In the case of this clonotype: The conserved final phenylalanine or tryptophan is absent from the CDR3, which likely points to a read error. J is TRBJ1-1 and V is TRBV11-3, with D hard to call. The CDR3 contains 13 residues. V lost 0 bases and J lost 2, with 4 bases in between. CDR1 is SGHNT and CDR2 is YENEEA in the germline V gene. The chain's CDR3 is CASSLEENTEAFY. CDR3 bases: TGTGCCAGCAGCTTAGAGGAAAACACTGAAGCTTTCTAT.

The genes are TRBV7-3 and TRBJ2-5; tentative D call: TRBD2 (5 bases). This CDR3 comprises 16 residues. Trimming took 5 bases from V and 4 from J, leaving 20 bases between them. Germline CDR1 and CDR2: SGHTA and FQGTGA. In nucleotides, the CDR3 is TGTGCCAGCAGCGAAGCTATCCGGAGGTGGGGAGAGACCCAGTACTTC. This translates into CASSEAIRRWGETQYF.

The genes are TRBV30 and TRBJ2-7; 7 bases agree with TRBD2. After removal of 4 bases from V and 2 bases from J, the junction contained 17 bases not matched to a gene. The V gene's germline CDR1 is GTSNPN and CDR2 SVGIG (reference sequence). This CDR3 spans 17 amino acids. The CDR3, as DNA: TGTGCCTGGACGGAGGCCTCGAATGGCGGGAGACCCTACGAGCAGTACTTC. Residues: CAWTEASNGGRPYEQYF.

The CDR3: CASSILAGAGEQYF. The CDR3 nucleotides read TGTGCCAGCAGTATACTAGCGGGAGCCGGCGAGCAGTACTTC. The chain carries TRBV27 and TRBJ2-7; 11 bases agree with TRBD2. The CDR3 runs to 14 residues. After removal of 5 bases from V and 6 bases from J, the junction contained 6 bases not matched to a gene. Germline V CDR1 and CDR2: MNHEY, SMNVEV (reference sequence).